A single sample is the source of the 30 T cell receptor beta chains below, sequenced in a study of T cell repertoires in cytomegalovirus infection. TCRdb reprocessed the reads via MiXCR and lists one record per CDR3 protein. The table lists fewer than 900,000 distinct CDR3 sequences, about 29% of them singletons. What these receptors recognize is not known. Sequencing was performed on cultured CD8+ T cells from PBMCs, taken from culture after CMV antigen stimulation. These receptors originate from a human donor in good health (CMV status not recorded). Some clones in this sample may be carry-over from other donors' samples.

The sample holds a few counts of this clonotype. The chain links TRBV19 to TRBJ2-2; D gene unclear. The ends were cut back, 4 bases at V and 8 bases at J, with 11 bases in the middle. CDR1 LNHDA and CDR2 SQIVND come from the germline V gene (reference sequence). CDR3 size: 13 residues. CDR3 sequence (DNA): TGTGCCAGTAGTACCCTATTGGGGGGGGAGCTGTTTTTT. Its protein product is CASSTLLGGELFF.

V is TRBV7-6 and J is TRBJ1-6; D is uncertain. V dropped 3 bases and J dropped 3 bases, with 12 bases sitting between them. Looked up from germline, CDR1 is SGHVS and CDR2 is FNYEAQ. This CDR3 has 16 residues. This CDR3 reads CASSFGGDIYNSPLHF. The CDR3 DNA reads as TGTGCCAGCAGCTTTGGAGGAGACATCTATAATTCACCCCTCCACTTT. The full variable domain, with the rest looked up from reference TRBV7-6 and TRBJ1-6, is GAGVSQSPRYKVTKRGQDVALRCDPISGHVSLYWYRQALGQGPEFLTYFNYEAQQDKSGLPNDRFSAERPEGSISTLTIQRTEQRDSAMYRCASSFGGDIYNSPLHFGNGTRLTVT.

To note about this clonotype: The junction and the germline gene differ at one end; a read error may be behind it. The CDR3 here is CASTSDPSRPF. The CDR3 coding sequence is TGCGCCAGCACTTCGGACCCTTCACGTCCCTTT. V is TRBV23-1 and J is TRBJ1-6; D remains ambiguous. TRBV23-1 is an ORF, and what it does is uncertain. The CDR3 has 11 residues.

The V call is TRBV24-1, the J call TRBJ2-3; 8 nucleotides align to TRBD2. J was trimmed by 4 bases and V by 4 bases; bases with no gene match: 6. The CDR3 extends over 15 amino acids. Germline CDR1 is KGHDR and CDR2 is SFDVKD. CDR3 nucleotide sequence: TGTGCCACCAGTGAACGCGGGGGGATCGCAGATACGCAGTATTTT. Translated: CATSERGGIADTQYF.

V and J are TRBV9 and TRBJ2-1; TRBD2 matches 8 bases. Germline V gene sequence: CDR1 SGDLS, CDR2 YYNGEE. The CDR3 runs 15 residues. Trimming at V came to 0 bases and at J to 8 bases, leaving 7 bases not matched to a gene. CDR3 loop: CASSVDGGAVDEQFF. For the CDR3, the DNA is TGTGCCAGCAGCGTAGACGGGGGGGCTGTCGATGAGCAGTTCTTC.

This clonotype was seen a handful of times. V gene TRBV27 combines with J gene TRBJ2-7; the D gene could be TRBD1 or TRBD2 (7 bases each). Trimming took 8 bases from V and 6 from J, leaving 11 bases between them. Germline CDR1 reads MNHEY; CDR2 reads SMNVEV (reference sequence). This CDR3 has 11 residues. CDR3 sequence: CASGEGAEQYF. DNA for the CDR3: TGTGCCAGCGGGGAGGGGGCCGAGCAGTACTTC.

This chain links TRBV6-4 with TRBJ2-3, with D unclear. CDR3 size: 13 residues. Germline loops: CDR1 MRHNA, CDR2 SNTAGT. Trimming shortened V by 3 bases and J by 0 bases, and 4 bases separated the two germline ends. In nucleotides, the CDR3 is TGTGCCAGCAGTGAAGGCAGCACAGATACGCAGTATTTT. Protein sequence: CASSEGSTDTQYF.

The gene calls are TRBV14 and TRBJ2-7, with a tentative D call TRBD1 (6 bases). The CDR3 loop spans 15 amino acids. The germline V and J ends were trimmed by 0 bases and 0 bases, with 9 bases remaining between them. The germline V gene encodes CDR1 SGHDN and CDR2 FVKESK. The CDR3 coding sequence is TGTGCCAGCAGCCAAGATACAGGGCGCTCCTACGAGCAGTACTTC. It specifies CASSQDTGRSYEQYF.

In its sample, this clonotype was seen a few times. The gene calls are TRBV5-4 and TRBJ1-2; 7 nucleotides match TRBD1. This CDR3 spans 14 amino acids. V lost 4 bases to trimming and J lost 6 bases; unmatched junction nucleotides: 9. The germline CDR1 and CDR2 sequences are SGHNT and YYREEE (reference sequence). CDR3 loop: CASSAFGTAHGYTF. The CDR3 DNA follows: TGTGCCAGCAGCGCCTTCGGGACAGCTCATGGCTACACCTTC. The whole variable domain, remainder taken from reference TRBV5-4 and TRBJ1-2, is ETGVTQSPTHLIKTRGQQVTLRCSSQSGHNTVSWYQQALGQGPQFIFQYYREEENGRGNFPPRFSGLQFPNYSSELNVNALELDDSALYLCASSAFGTAHGYTFGSGTRLTVV.

This clonotype has only a few counts. The V gene is TRBV4-1, the J gene TRBJ1-1, with D uncertain. The CDR3 extends over 14 amino acids. The germline V gene encodes CDR1 MGHRA and CDR2 YSYEKL. The V and J ends lost 0 bases and 8 bases respectively, with 13 bases between them. This CDR3 is CASSQDETFLEAFF. The CDR3 DNA reads TGCGCCAGCAGCCAAGATGAAACTTTCCTGGAAGCTTTCTTT.

This clonotype was counted at least ten times. This sequence joins TRBV12-3 or TRBV12-4 and TRBJ1-6; maybe TRBD1 (5 bases). This CDR3 has 18 residues. V gave up 3 bases and J gave up 7 bases, with 22 bases separating them. Written as DNA, the CDR3 is TGTGCCAGCAGTTTTTGGATTGGAGTAGGGGATCAGAATTCACCCCTCCACTTT. Residues: CASSFWIGVGDQNSPLHF.

V gene TRBV5-5 combines with J gene TRBJ2-5, with 8 bases identical to TRBD1. This CDR3 has 14 amino acids. The J segment lost 7 bases and the V segment lost 4 bases, leaving 9 bases of the junction unmatched. CDR1 SGHKS and CDR2 YYEKEE come from the germline V gene (reference sequence). CDR3: CASSGRTGPGTQYF. CDR3 nucleotide sequence: TGTGCCAGCAGCGGACGGACAGGGCCAGGGACCCAGTACTTC.

This chain uses TRBV6-2 or TRBV6-3 with TRBJ1-1; no definite D call. Trimming took 1 base from V and 6 from J, leaving 24 bases between them. The V gene's germline CDR1 is MNHEY and CDR2 SVGEGT. The CDR3 has 18 residues. The CDR3 DNA is TGTGCCAGCAGTTACTGGTGGGATGAAGCCGAAGCAGAGCCTGAAGCTTTCTTT. This encodes CASSYWWDEAEAEPEAFF.

This rearrangement joins TRBV5-1 to TRBJ2-3; tentative D call: TRBD1 (6 bases). Germline V gene lookup returns CDR1 SGHRS and CDR2 YFSETQ. V was clipped by 4 bases and J by 3 bases, with 15 bases between them. The CDR3 is 15 residues long. CDR3 sequence: CASSPVRGSTDTQYF. The DNA for the CDR3 is TGCGCCAGCAGCCCCGTCAGGGGATCGACAGATACGCAGTATTTT.

V is TRBV5-1 and J is TRBJ2-7, with 7 bases matching TRBD1. The V gene's germline CDR1 is SGHRS and CDR2 YFSETQ. This CDR3 has 17 residues. Unmatched junction bases numbered 9, after V lost 0 bases and J lost 0 bases. The CDR3 here is CASSLGPGTAVSYEQYV. Here the CDR3 DNA reads TGCGCCAGCAGCTTGGGTCCCGGGACAGCAGTCTCCTACGAGCAGTACGTC.

The chain combines TRBV27 with TRBJ1-4; TRBD1 matches 7 bases. Germline CDR1 and CDR2: MNHEY and SMNVEV (reference sequence). With 6 bases clipped from V and 13 bases from J, the junction kept 11 bases outside the gene matches. The CDR3 runs 13 residues. The CDR3 protein is CASSLKGAPGLFF. The CDR3 DNA follows: TGTGCCAGCAGCCTCAAGGGGGCCCCAGGACTGTTTTTT.

This clonotype turned up a few times. This chain links TRBV7-4 with TRBJ2-7; 10 bases agree with TRBD1. Germline-derived CDR1 and CDR2 are SGHVT and SQSDAQ. The J segment lost 2 bases and the V segment lost 1 base, leaving 2 bases of the junction unmatched. The CDR3 is 15 residues long. The CDR3 here is CASSLGGTGAYEQYV. The CDR3 DNA sequence: TGTGCCAGCAGCTTAGGGGGGACAGGGGCCTACGAGCAGTACGTC.

This chain links TRBV9 with TRBJ1-2; a possible D gene is TRBD1 (6 bases). The CDR3 covers 16 residues. CDR1 and CDR2 (germline): SGDLS, YYNGEE. V was trimmed by 0 bases and J by 4 bases, leaving 16 bases between them. Written as DNA, the CDR3 is TGTGCCAGCAGCGTAGGCCGGACAGAGCAGTTCTATGGCTACACCTTC. Its protein product is CASSVGRTEQFYGYTF.

The genes are TRBV9 and TRBJ2-2, with TRBD2 as a possible D gene (5 bases). Germline values: CDR1 SGDLS, CDR2 YYNGEE. This CDR3 contains 13 residues. V was pared by 6 bases and J by 5 bases, with 11 bases between. The CDR3 sequence: CASTQLVTGELFF. CDR3 coding DNA: TGTGCCAGCACCCAACTAGTAACCGGGGAGCTGTTTTTT.

This clonotype was detected only a few times. The rearrangement links TRBV6-2 or TRBV6-3 to TRBJ2-3; 7 bases are a match to TRBD2. The CDR3 spans 16 residues. V lost 2 bases and J lost 3; bases outside the gene matches: 8. Germline CDR1 and CDR2: MNHEY and SVGEGT. The CDR3 is CASSYHAGDGTDTQYF. CDR3 nucleotides: TGTGCCAGCAGTTACCATGCGGGGGATGGGACAGATACGCAGTATTTT.

This clonotype has just a few counts. The genes are TRBV12-3 or TRBV12-4 and TRBJ2-7; weak D call: TRBD2 (5 bases). Trimming shortened V by 6 bases and J by 0 bases, and 12 bases separated the two germline ends. The CDR3 extends over 14 amino acids. CDR3 DNA sequence: TGTGCCAGCAGGCCGGGGTCTAGCTCCTACGAGCAGTACTTC. It is translated as CASRPGSSSYEQYF.

The rearrangement links TRBV20-1 to TRBJ2-7, with no clear D. V was cut by 3 bases and J by 2 bases, with 5 bases left in between. The CDR3 length is 11 residues. Germline V gives CDR1 DFQATT, CDR2 SNEGSKA (reference sequence). The CDR3 here is CSASDPYEQYV. The CDR3 nucleotides are TGCAGTGCTAGCGACCCCTACGAGCAGTACGTC.

Only a few counts were recorded for this clonotype. The chain uses TRBV3-1 and TRBJ1-1; TRBD1 might be the D (5 bases). The germline V gene has CDR1 LGHDT and CDR2 YNNKEL (reference sequence). The CDR3 is 13 residues long. Between the trimmed V and J ends, which lost 1 base and 6 bases, there was a span of 9 bases. The CDR3 loop reads CASSQGATAEAFF. For the CDR3, the DNA is TGTGCCAGCAGCCAAGGAGCGACAGCTGAAGCTTTCTTT.

The chain carries TRBV12-3 or TRBV12-4 and TRBJ2-5; TRBD2 matches at 15 bases. The CDR3 runs 16 residues. With V trimmed by 5 bases and J by 5 bases, 6 bases remained unmatched. The CDR3 loop is CASSRTSGGERETQYF. CDR3 nucleotides: TGTGCCAGCAGTCGGACTAGCGGGGGGGAACGGGAGACCCAGTACTTC.

This clonotype has only a few counts. The rearrangement uses TRBV7-8 and TRBJ2-5; 15 nucleotides line up with TRBD2. This CDR3 spans 17 amino acids. The junction had 12 bases not matched to a gene; V was cut back by 8 bases and J by 5 bases. Germline V gene data show CDR1 as SGHVS and CDR2 as FQNEAQ. CDR3 protein: CASLGGTSGGPMETQYF. The CDR3 DNA reads as TGTGCCAGCTTAGGCGGGACTAGCGGGGGGCCGATGGAGACCCAGTACTTC.

The chain uses TRBV10-3 and TRBJ1-1; 9 positions match TRBD1. The CDR3 runs 16 residues. Germline CDR1 reads ENHRY; CDR2 reads SYGVKD. Trimming cost V 7 bases and J 3 bases; bases outside gene matches: 12. The CDR3 region has the DNA TGTGCCATCACTACCCACAGGGGGCCTGGCGACACTGAAGCTTTCTTT. As protein: CAITTHRGPGDTEAFF.

The gene calls are TRBV2 and TRBJ1-1, with D unclear. Germline values: CDR1 SNHLY, CDR2 FYNNEI. Trimming removed 7 bases from V and 2 bases from J, with 11 bases in between. The CDR3 consists of 13 residues. CDR3 in DNA: TGTGCCAGCATCCTGGACGGCAACACTGAAGCTTTCTTT. This codes for CASILDGNTEAFF. Looking up the rest from reference TRBV2 and TRBJ1-1 gives the full variable domain: EPEVTQTPSHQVTQMGQEVILRCVPISNHLYFYWYRQILGQKVEFLVSFYNNEISEKSEIFDDQFSVERPDGSNFTLKIRSTKLEDSAMYFCASILDGNTEAFFGQGTRLTVV.

V usage is TRBV12-3 or TRBV12-4 and J usage is TRBJ2-5, with D unresolved. Trimming cost V 1 base and J 5 bases, with 14 bases left between them. The length of the CDR3 is 15 residues. This chain's CDR3 is CASSLGRQYGETQYF. In nucleotides, the CDR3 is TGTGCCAGCAGTTTAGGTCGGCAGTATGGGGAGACCCAGTACTTC.

In its sample, this clonotype was seen many times. The genes are TRBV25-1 and TRBJ2-2, with TRBD2 as a possible D gene (7 bases). The CDR3 extends over 15 amino acids. Trimming pared 4 bases from V and 5 bases from J, leaving 14 bases between. The germline CDR1 and CDR2 sequences are MGHDK and SYGVNS. In DNA, the CDR3 is TGTGCCAGCAGTGGTGGGGGGGCCGGAACCGGGGAGCTGTTTTTT. Amino acid sequence: CASSGGGAGTGELFF.

This clonotype was counted between two and nine times. The chain combines TRBV7-9 with TRBJ2-7; 11 positions agree with TRBD2. Germline CDR1 reads SEHNR; CDR2 reads FQNEAQ (reference sequence). CDR3 length: 17 amino acids. V gave up 5 bases and J gave up 0 bases; unmatched junction bases: 9. The CDR3 loop is CASSGLIAGGTSYEQYF. The CDR3 DNA reads TGTGCCAGCAGCGGTCTGATAGCGGGGGGGACCTCCTACGAGCAGTACTTC.